Below are 5 T cell receptor beta chains sequenced from a single sample in a study of blood T cell repertoires in COVID-19. Libraries were prepared by immunoSEQ multiplex PCR; TCRdb keeps only in-frame clonotypes and omits some of them. The sample lists around 230,000 clones; 83% were seen once. Source material: peripheral blood. Every receptor here comes from a woman aged 70-85 years with active or convalescent COVID-19.

This chain connects TRBV19 to TRBJ2-2; the match to TRBD1 covers 8 bases. The CDR3 sequence is 14 residues long. Germline loops: CDR1 LNHDA, CDR2 SQIVND (reference sequence). The J segment lost 6 bases and the V segment lost 5 bases, leaving 5 bases of the junction unmatched. The CDR3 reads CASSVYRGAGELFF. Here the CDR3 DNA reads TGTGCCAGTAGTGTCTACAGGGGGGCCGGGGAGCTGTTTTTT.

This rearrangement joins TRBV28 to TRBJ1-2; D might be TRBD1 (6 bases). Germline V gene data show CDR1 as MDHEN and CDR2 as SYDVKM. The CDR3 has 13 amino acids. Trimming took off 5 bases at V and 4 bases at J, with 11 bases between the two ends. The DNA for the CDR3 is TGTGCCAGCAGTCTTACAGGGCTCTATGGCTACACCTTC. Amino acid sequence: CASSLTGLYGYTF.

V usage is TRBV5-1 and J usage is TRBJ2-7, with no clear D. The CDR3 runs 14 residues. From germline, CDR1 is SGHRS and CDR2 YFSETQ. V shed 0 bases and J shed 5 bases, with 12 bases lying between them. The CDR3 sequence is CASSLGTVPNEQYF. CDR3 DNA: TGCGCCAGCAGCTTGGGTACAGTCCCCAACGAGCAGTACTTC.

The chain is built from TRBV7-6 and TRBJ2-1, with 9 positions matching TRBD2. The CDR3 length is 17 residues. Germline V CDR1 and CDR2: SGHVS, FNYEAQ. The junction had 13 bases not matched to a gene; V was cut back by 3 bases and J by 7 bases. The CDR3 DNA is TGTGCCAGCAGCTTGACCGGGACTAGCCGTACTAAAAATGAGCAGTTCTTC. It is translated as CASSLTGTSRTKNEQFF.

The rearrangement joins TRBV3-1 (or the pseudogene TRBV3-2) to TRBJ2-7; TRBD2 matches 11 bases. This CDR3 comprises 14 residues. Germline CDR1 and CDR2: LGHDT and YNNKEL (reference sequence). The V and J ends lost 6 bases and 7 bases, in that order; junction bases with no gene match: 8. Here the CDR3 DNA reads TGTGCCAGCAGTTTCCCGGGACTAGCGGATGAGCAGTACTTC. It codes for CASSFPGLADEQYF.